The 7 T cell receptor beta chains below come from one sample, sequenced in a study of T cell repertoires in cytomegalovirus infection. TCRdb recomputed calls from the reads with MiXCR, one row per CDR3 protein. The sample has more than 250,000 distinct CDR3 sequences, around a quarter seen once. No antigens are known for them. The starting material was cultured PBMCs, obtained from culture after CMV antigen stimulation. The source of these receptors is a human donor in good health (CMV status not recorded). Some clones in this sample may be carry-over from other donors' samples.

The chain employs TRBV10-3 and TRBJ2-1, with 13 bases identical to TRBD2. The CDR3 runs 16 residues. Germline V lookup: CDR1 ENHRY, CDR2 SYGVKD. J was trimmed by 5 bases and V by 3 bases; bases with no gene match: 4. The CDR3 here is CAISDPLAGGHNEQFF. CDR3 nucleotide sequence: TGTGCCATCAGTGACCCACTAGCGGGAGGGCACAATGAGCAGTTCTTC.

This clonotype was counted between two and nine times. The rearrangement joins TRBV7-8 to TRBJ2-4, with TRBD1 matching 9 bases. This CDR3 comprises 14 residues. V gave up 4 bases and J gave up 10 bases; unmatched junction bases: 8. CDR1 and CDR2 (germline): SGHVS, FQNEAQ. The CDR3 nucleotides read TGTGCCAGCAGCTCGGGACAGGGTGGGATGATTCAGTACTTC. It codes for CASSSGQGGMIQYF.

In this sample, this clonotype turned up a few times. The chain recombines TRBV6-2 or TRBV6-3 with TRBJ1-5; D gene ambiguous. Germline CDR1 reads MNHEY; CDR2 reads SVGEGT. This CDR3 spans 16 amino acids. V lost 0 bases and J lost 0, with 9 bases in between. The CDR3 bases are TGTGCCAGCAGTTACTCGACTGGGGATAGCAATCAGCCCCAGCATTTT. It translates to CASSYSTGDSNQPQHF.

The genes are TRBV30 and TRBJ1-1; weak D call: TRBD1 (5 bases). The V end was cut by 3 bases, the J end by 1 base, with 12 bases between. CDR1 and CDR2 from the germline V gene are GTSNPN and SVGIG (reference sequence). This CDR3 has 14 residues. In nucleotides, the CDR3 is TGTGCCTGGAGCCAGGGTTGGAGGAACACTGAAGCTTTCTTT. This sequence encodes CAWSQGWRNTEAFF.

The chain joins TRBV10-3 to TRBJ1-5, with D tentatively TRBD1 (6 bases). The germline CDR1 and CDR2 sequences are ENHRY and SYGVKD. The CDR3 has 14 residues. The ends were cut back, 6 bases at V and 3 bases at J, with 12 bases in the middle. The CDR3 is CAIRGAGNNQPQHF. CDR3 bases: TGTGCCATCAGGGGGGCAGGCAACAATCAGCCCCAGCATTTT.

The CDR3 here is CASSYGLGSYEQYV. The CDR3, as DNA: TGTGCCAGCAGTTACGGACTTGGCTCCTACGAGCAGTACGTC. This chain connects TRBV6-6 to TRBJ2-7; weak D call: TRBD2 (5 bases). V lost 2 bases and J 0 bases, leaving 8 bases between the germline ends. CDR1 and CDR2 (germline): MNHNY, SVGAGI (reference sequence). There are 14 residues in the CDR3.

As to this clonotype: Lacking the conserved final phenylalanine or tryptophan, this CDR3 likely reflects a read error. The DNA is left out, because the CDR3 cannot be placed on it with certainty; the CDR3 is given as TCRdb lists it. This chain links TRBV28 with TRBJ1-1; no check of the table's D call, TRBD1, against the DNA was made. Germline V gives CDR1 MDHEN, CDR2 SYDVKM. From its first to its last residue, the CDR3 has 12 amino acids. CDR3 loop: CASSSTGQGWAV.